The 24 T cell receptor beta chains in this list originate from one sample, sequenced in a study of T-cell memory formation after mild COVID-19. TCRdb reprocessed the 5' RACE reads via MiXCR and lists one record per CDR3 protein. The table includes about 430,000 distinct CDR3 sequences, 20% to 25% detected once. The sample was PBMCs or a T cell subset sorted from them (not recorded which). The receptors derive from an adult woman who had mild COVID-19 (a few samples of this study predate the infection). Cell type and time point are not known.

V and J are TRBV7-6 and TRBJ2-7; TRBD2 matches 10 bases. Germline lookup yields CDR1 SGHVS and CDR2 FNYEAQ. The CDR3 totals 16 residues. V gave up 0 bases and J gave up 5 bases; unmatched junction bases: 7. As DNA, the CDR3 is TGTGCCAGCAGCTTAGCCACGGCTAGCGGGAGCAACGAGCAGTACTTC. It is translated as CASSLATASGSNEQYF.

The chain couples TRBV6-5 to TRBJ2-7, with a weak D call TRBD1 (5 bases). The CDR3 spans 16 residues. V lost 2 bases and J 9 bases, leaving 23 bases between the germline ends. Per germline, CDR1 MNHEY and CDR2 SVGAGI. This CDR3 reads CASSYRTENLARGQYF. The DNA for the CDR3 is TGTGCCAGCAGTTACCGGACGGAAAATCTTGCAAGGGGGCAGTACTTC.

This clonotype was picked up a small number of times. V gene TRBV18 combines with J gene TRBJ2-7, with 11 bases matching TRBD1. The CDR3 has 13 amino acids. Germline values: CDR1 KGHSH, CDR2 LQKENI. Trimming took 6 bases from V and 5 from J; bases not matched to a gene: 3. CDR3 sequence (DNA): TGTGCCAGCTCGGGACAGGGGGGACACGAGCAGTACTTC. Its translation is CASSGQGGHEQYF.

This clonotype was seen more than once but under ten times. The genes are TRBV4-1 and TRBJ1-1; TRBD1 matches at 10 bases. Looked up from germline, CDR1 is MGHRA and CDR2 is YSYEKL. The CDR3 runs to 15 residues. The trim removed 4 bases at V and 2 bases at J, leaving 4 bases unmatched. The CDR3 nucleotides are TGCGCCAGCAGCCTCCGGGACAGGGGAAACACTGAAGCTTTCTTT. It yields the protein CASSLRDRGNTEAFF.

This clonotype was detected only a few times. This chain joins TRBV5-1 and TRBJ2-3; 7 nucleotides agree with TRBD1. Germline CDR1 reads SGHRS; CDR2 reads YFSETQ. There are 14 residues in the CDR3. Germline trimming cut 3 bases from V and 0 bases from J; bases unmatched to any gene: 1. The CDR3: CASSSGQSTDTQYF. The CDR3 nucleotides are TGCGCCAGCAGCTCGGGACAGAGCACAGATACGCAGTATTTT.

This clonotype was observed a handful of times. V usage is TRBV3-1 and J usage is TRBJ1-2, with TRBD1 matching over 7 bases. J gave up 4 bases and V 0 bases, and 8 bases lay outside the gene matches. This CDR3 is built from 16 residues. In germline, CDR1 is LGHDT, CDR2 YNNKEL (reference sequence). The CDR3 region is CASSQERQGEVYGYTF. The CDR3 nucleotides are TGTGCCAGCAGCCAAGAAAGACAGGGCGAAGTCTATGGCTACACCTTC.

The CDR3 coding sequence is TGTGCCACCAGTGAACCGGACAGGGGAGAAGGGACTGAAGCTTTCTTT. Its protein is CATSEPDRGEGTEAFF. The genes are TRBV24-1 and TRBJ1-1; TRBD1 matches 9 bases. The CDR3 runs 16 residues. J lost 5 bases, V lost 4 bases, and 10 bases had no gene match. Germline V CDR1 and CDR2: KGHDR, SFDVKD.

This chain links TRBV9 with TRBJ1-2; 9 bases are shared with TRBD1. The CDR3 runs 16 residues. J was trimmed by 3 bases and V by 3 bases; bases with no gene match: 9. Germline CDR1 reads SGDLS; CDR2 reads YYNGEE. This CDR3 is CASSAHRDRVDYGYTF. The CDR3 DNA follows: TGTGCCAGCAGCGCACACCGGGACAGGGTGGACTATGGCTACACCTTC.

This clonotype was counted a few times. CDR3 coding DNA: TGTGCCAGCAGCCCGTATACTTACACTGAAGCTTTCTTT. Its protein is CASSPYTYTEAFF. The rearrangement joins TRBV7-8 to TRBJ1-1; D gene unclear. The V gene lost 5 bases and the J gene lost 3 bases, with 10 bases spanning the gap. The CDR3 loop spans 13 amino acids. CDR1 is SGHVS, CDR2 FQNEAQ, per germline.

This clonotype was picked up a small number of times. The chain employs TRBV5-5 and TRBJ1-1; tentatively, D is TRBD1 (5 bases). Germline CDR1 SGHKS, CDR2 YYEKEE (reference sequence). The CDR3 spans 17 residues. The V end was cut by 1 base, the J end by 5 bases, with 21 bases between. CDR3 in amino acids: CASSLYVTEDSSTEAFF. In nucleotides, the CDR3 is TGTGCCAGCAGCTTGTACGTGACAGAGGATAGTAGTACTGAAGCTTTCTTT.

This chain uses TRBV9 with TRBJ1-1, with D possibly being TRBD1 (6 bases). This CDR3 is 15 amino acids long. The V end was cut by 4 bases, the J end by 0 bases, with 13 bases between. Per germline, CDR1 SGDLS and CDR2 YYNGEE. Here the CDR3 DNA reads TGTGCCAGCAGCAGGGGGTGGAACATGAACACTGAAGCTTTCTTT. The encoded protein is CASSRGWNMNTEAFF.

This clonotype was seen a handful of times. The rearrangement uses TRBV7-9 and TRBJ2-3, with D hard to call. The CDR3 has 12 residues. CDR1 and CDR2 (germline): SEHNR, FQNEAQ (reference sequence). The V gene lost 8 bases and the J gene lost 4 bases, with 10 bases spanning the gap. The CDR3 DNA reads as TGTGCCAGCTCCAACCCCGCAGATACGCAGTATTTT. Its protein is CASSNPADTQYF.

The chain recombines TRBV7-9 with TRBJ1-4, with D tentatively TRBD1 (6 bases). The CDR3 is 15 residues long. Trimming took off 3 bases at V and 0 bases at J, with 8 bases between the two ends. Germline V lookup: CDR1 SEHNR, CDR2 FQNEAQ (reference sequence). The CDR3 nucleotides read TGTGCCAGCAGCTTTAGGGGGGCAACTAATGAAAAACTGTTTTTT. Protein: CASSFRGATNEKLFF.

There are many counts of this clonotype. The chain carries TRBV20-1 and TRBJ2-1; D may correspond to TRBD1 or TRBD2 (5 bases each). Germline CDR1 reads DFQATT; CDR2 reads SNEGSKA (reference sequence). This CDR3 spans 14 amino acids. Deletions cut 3 bases from V and 5 bases from J, with 14 bases between. DNA of the CDR3: TGCAGTGCTAGGAAAGGGGTGGGGGACAATGAGCAGTTCTTC. Protein: CSARKGVGDNEQFF.

This chain joins TRBV5-1 and TRBJ2-5; the D gene could be TRBD1 or TRBD2 (5 bases each). V lost 0 bases and J lost 2, with 11 bases in between. The germline CDR1 and CDR2 sequences are SGHRS and YFSETQ. The CDR3 has 15 amino acids. The chain's CDR3 is CASSLVPGRQETQYF. CDR3 nucleotides: TGCGCCAGCAGCTTGGTCCCGGGACGGCAAGAGACCCAGTACTTC.

The gene calls are TRBV5-1 and TRBJ1-1; 9 nucleotides line up with TRBD1. The CDR3 extends over 14 amino acids. After removal of 4 bases from V and 4 bases from J, the junction contained 5 bases not matched to a gene. Germline assignment: CDR1 SGHRS and CDR2 YFSETQ. The CDR3 sequence: CASSKGTGSTEAFF. The DNA of the CDR3 is TGCGCCAGCAGCAAAGGGACAGGGAGCACTGAAGCTTTCTTT.

V is TRBV12-3 or TRBV12-4 and J is TRBJ1-1, with unresolved D. Trimming left V 2 bases short and J 1 base short, with 8 bases between. The CDR3 sequence is 14 residues long. In DNA, the CDR3 is TGTGCCAGCAGTTTATACCCGCCGAACACTGAAGCTTTCTTT. The encoded protein is CASSLYPPNTEAFF.

This clonotype occurred a few times. The chain recombines TRBV19 with TRBJ2-7; TRBD2 matches at 11 bases. Germline lookup yields CDR1 LNHDA and CDR2 SQIVND (reference sequence). This CDR3 has 15 residues. V lost 4 bases, J lost 5 bases, and 7 bases stayed unmatched. The CDR3 reads CASSTIAGGLDEQYF. CDR3 in DNA: TGTGCCAGTAGTACTATAGCGGGAGGGTTAGACGAGCAGTACTTC. Filled out from reference TRBV19 and TRBJ2-7, the complete variable domain reads DGGITQSPKYLFRKEGQNVTLSCEQNLNHDAMYWYRQDPGQGLRLIYYSQIVNDFQKGDIAEGYSVSREKKESFPLTVTSAQKNPTAFYLCASSTIAGGLDEQYFGPGTRLTVT.

This clonotype appeared many times. The CDR3 DNA is TGTGCCAGCGGGGGGGGGCTAGTTGACAATGAGCAGTTCTTC. It specifies CASGGGLVDNEQFF. The chain links TRBV5-5 to TRBJ2-1, with D tentatively TRBD2 (7 bases). This CDR3 comprises 14 residues. V lost 7 bases, J lost 5 bases, and 16 bases lay in between. The V gene's germline CDR1 is SGHKS and CDR2 YYEKEE (reference sequence).

This clonotype has more than one count but fewer than ten. The V gene is TRBV24-1, the J gene TRBJ1-6; D gene unclear. V lost 5 bases and J 6 bases, leaving 4 bases between the germline ends. The germline CDR1 and CDR2 sequences are KGHDR and SFDVKD. The CDR3 extends over 12 amino acids. The CDR3 nucleotides are TGTGCCACCAGTGCCGTTAATTCACCCCTCCACTTT. Its protein is CATSAVNSPLHF.

V usage is TRBV7-8 and J usage is TRBJ2-7, with 8 bases aligning to TRBD1. The germline V gene has CDR1 SGHVS and CDR2 FQNEAQ. J gave up 2 bases and V 2 bases, and 2 bases lay outside the gene matches. There are 14 residues in the CDR3. CDR3 nucleotide sequence: TGTGCCAGCAGCTTATTGGGACAGGCCTACGAGCAGTACTTC. As protein: CASSLLGQAYEQYF.

In its sample, this clonotype was seen many times. The chain links TRBV7-9 to TRBJ2-7, with a possible D match to TRBD2 (5 bases). The V end lost 5 bases, the J end lost 0 bases, and 11 bases lay between the germline ends. CDR1 SEHNR and CDR2 FQNEAQ come from the germline V gene (reference sequence). This CDR3 has 14 residues. CDR3 residues: CASSLDSGSYEQYF. The CDR3 nucleotides are TGTGCCAGCAGCCTGGACTCTGGCTCCTACGAGCAGTACTTC.

This clonotype was observed a handful of times. V is TRBV19 and J is TRBJ1-5; the D gene is possibly TRBD1 (6 bases). The CDR3 loop spans 15 amino acids. Germline V gives CDR1 LNHDA, CDR2 SQIVND (reference sequence). Trimming shortened V by 7 bases and J by 3 bases, and 16 bases separated the two germline ends. CDR3: CASKTTGAHNQPQHF. DNA of the CDR3: TGTGCCAGTAAGACGACGGGGGCTCACAATCAGCCCCAGCATTTT. The full variable domain, with the rest looked up from reference TRBV19 and TRBJ1-5, is DGGITQSPKYLFRKEGQNVTLSCEQNLNHDAMYWYRQDPGQGLRLIYYSQIVNDFQKGDIAEGYSVSREKKESFPLTVTSAQKNPTAFYLCASKTTGAHNQPQHFGDGTRLSIL.

V and J are TRBV5-6 and TRBJ2-3; 10 nucleotides line up with TRBD2. This CDR3 has 13 residues. From germline, CDR1 is SGHDT and CDR2 YYEEEE. V lost 8 bases to trimming and J lost 4 bases; unmatched junction nucleotides: 4. CDR3 nucleotide sequence: TGTGCCAGTACTAGCGGGGTAGCAGATACGCAGTATTTT. This translates into CASTSGVADTQYF.